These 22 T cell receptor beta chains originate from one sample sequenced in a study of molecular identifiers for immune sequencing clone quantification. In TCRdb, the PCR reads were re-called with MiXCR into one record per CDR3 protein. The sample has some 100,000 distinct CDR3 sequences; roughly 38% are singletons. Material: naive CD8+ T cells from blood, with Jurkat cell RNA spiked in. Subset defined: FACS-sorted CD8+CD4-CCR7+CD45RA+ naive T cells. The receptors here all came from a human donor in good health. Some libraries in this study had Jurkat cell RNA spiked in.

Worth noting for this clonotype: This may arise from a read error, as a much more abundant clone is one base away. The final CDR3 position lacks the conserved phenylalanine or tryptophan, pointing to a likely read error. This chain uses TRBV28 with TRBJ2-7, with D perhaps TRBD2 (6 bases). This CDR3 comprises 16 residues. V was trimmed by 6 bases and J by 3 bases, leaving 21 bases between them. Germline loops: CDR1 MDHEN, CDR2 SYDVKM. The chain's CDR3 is CASSLEVGGNYYEQYL. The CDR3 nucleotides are TGTGCCAGCAGCCTGGAGGTGGGAGGCAACTACTACGAGCAGTACCTC.

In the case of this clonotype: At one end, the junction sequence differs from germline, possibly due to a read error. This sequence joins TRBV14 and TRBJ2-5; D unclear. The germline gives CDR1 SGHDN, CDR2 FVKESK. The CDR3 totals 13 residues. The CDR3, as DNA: TGTGCCAGCAGCCGTTGGGATGGCGAGACCCTGTTCTTC. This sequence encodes CASSRWDGETLFF.

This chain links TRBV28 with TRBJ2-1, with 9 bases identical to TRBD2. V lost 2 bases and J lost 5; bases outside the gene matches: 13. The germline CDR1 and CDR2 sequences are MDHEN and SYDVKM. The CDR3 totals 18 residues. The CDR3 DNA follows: TGTGCCAGCAGTTTAAGTTTTCTAGCGGGACGGGAGGACAATGAGCAGTTCTTC. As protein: CASSLSFLAGREDNEQFF.

CDR3 nucleotide sequence: TGCAGTGCCCCACCGGGCGGGAGGGCCTCCTACGAGCAGTACTTC. This encodes CSAPPGGRASYEQYF. The chain uses TRBV20-1 and TRBJ2-7; TRBD2 aligns across 9 bases. This CDR3 contains 15 residues. Per the germline V gene, CDR1 is DFQATT and CDR2 is SNEGSKA (reference sequence). After removal of 6 bases from V and 0 bases from J, the junction contained 9 bases not matched to a gene.

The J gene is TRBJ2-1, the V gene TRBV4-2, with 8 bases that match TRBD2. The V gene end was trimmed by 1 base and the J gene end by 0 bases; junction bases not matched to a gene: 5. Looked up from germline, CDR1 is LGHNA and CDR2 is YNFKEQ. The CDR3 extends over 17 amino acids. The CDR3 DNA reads TGTGCCAGCAGCCAAGGGCCGGGGGGGGCCTCCTACAATGAGCAGTTCTTC. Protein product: CASSQGPGGASYNEQFF.

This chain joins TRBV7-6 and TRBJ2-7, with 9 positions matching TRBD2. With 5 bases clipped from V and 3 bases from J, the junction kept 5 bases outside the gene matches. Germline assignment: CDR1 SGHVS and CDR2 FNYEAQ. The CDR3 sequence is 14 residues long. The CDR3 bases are TGTGCCAGCAGCGCCACTAGCGGGTTCTACGAGCAGTACTTC. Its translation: CASSATSGFYEQYF.

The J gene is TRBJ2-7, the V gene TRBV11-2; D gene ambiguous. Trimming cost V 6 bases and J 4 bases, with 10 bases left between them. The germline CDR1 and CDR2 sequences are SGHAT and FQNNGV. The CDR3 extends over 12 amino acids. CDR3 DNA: TGTGCCAGCAGGTCAGACGGGTACGAGCAGTACTTC. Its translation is CASRSDGYEQYF.

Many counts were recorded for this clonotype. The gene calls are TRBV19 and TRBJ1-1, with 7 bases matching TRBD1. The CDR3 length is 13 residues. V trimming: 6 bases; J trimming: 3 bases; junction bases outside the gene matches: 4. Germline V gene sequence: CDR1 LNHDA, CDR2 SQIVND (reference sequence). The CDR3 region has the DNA TGTGCCAGTAGAAAGACAGGGCACACTGAAGCTTTCTTT. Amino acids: CASRKTGHTEAFF. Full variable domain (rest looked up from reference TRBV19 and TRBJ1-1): DGGITQSPKYLFRKEGQNVTLSCEQNLNHDAMYWYRQDPGQGLRLIYYSQIVNDFQKGDIAEGYSVSREKKESFPLTVTSAQKNPTAFYLCASRKTGHTEAFFGQGTRLTVV.

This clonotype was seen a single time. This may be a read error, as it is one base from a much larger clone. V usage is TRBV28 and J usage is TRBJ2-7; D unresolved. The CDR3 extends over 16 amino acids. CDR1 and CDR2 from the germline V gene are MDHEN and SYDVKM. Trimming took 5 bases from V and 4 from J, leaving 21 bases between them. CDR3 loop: CASSPESHSPGYEQYF. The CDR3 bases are TGTGCCAGCAGTCCAGAGAGTCATAGCCCAGGATACGAGCAGTACTTC.

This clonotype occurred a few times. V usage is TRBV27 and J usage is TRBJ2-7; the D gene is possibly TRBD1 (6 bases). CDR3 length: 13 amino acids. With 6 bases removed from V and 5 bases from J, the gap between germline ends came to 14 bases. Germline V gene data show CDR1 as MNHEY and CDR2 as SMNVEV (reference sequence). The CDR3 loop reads CASRGQPVHEQYF. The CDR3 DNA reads TGTGCCAGCAGAGGACAGCCCGTCCACGAGCAGTACTTC.

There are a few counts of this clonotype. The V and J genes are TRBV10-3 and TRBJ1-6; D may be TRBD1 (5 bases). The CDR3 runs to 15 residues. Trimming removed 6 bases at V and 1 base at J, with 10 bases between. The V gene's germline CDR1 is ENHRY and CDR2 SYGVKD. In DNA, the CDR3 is TGTGCCATCAGGCAGGGTTTTTCCTATAATTCACCCCTCCACTTT. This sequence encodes CAIRQGFSYNSPLHF.

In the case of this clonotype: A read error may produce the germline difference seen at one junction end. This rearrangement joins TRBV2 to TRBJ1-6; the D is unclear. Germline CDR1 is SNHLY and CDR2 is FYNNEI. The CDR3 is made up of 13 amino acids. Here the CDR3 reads CASSDFDKSPLHF. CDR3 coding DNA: TGTGCCAGCAGTGATTTTGATAAGTCACCCCTCCACTTT.

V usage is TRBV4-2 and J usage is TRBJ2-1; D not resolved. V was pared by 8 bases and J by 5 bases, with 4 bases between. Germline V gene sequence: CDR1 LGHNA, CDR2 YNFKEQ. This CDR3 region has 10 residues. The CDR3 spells CASANNEQFF. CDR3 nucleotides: TGTGCCAGCGCAAACAATGAGCAGTTCTTC.

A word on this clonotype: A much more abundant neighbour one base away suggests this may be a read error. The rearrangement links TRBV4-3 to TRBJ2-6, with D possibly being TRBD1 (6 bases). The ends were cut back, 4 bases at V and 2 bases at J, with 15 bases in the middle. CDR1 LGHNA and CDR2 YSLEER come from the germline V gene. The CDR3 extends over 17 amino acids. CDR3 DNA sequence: TGCGCCAGCAGCCCGACAGGAAGCTACGCTGGGGCCAACGTCCTGACTTTC. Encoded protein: CASSPTGSYAGANVLTF.

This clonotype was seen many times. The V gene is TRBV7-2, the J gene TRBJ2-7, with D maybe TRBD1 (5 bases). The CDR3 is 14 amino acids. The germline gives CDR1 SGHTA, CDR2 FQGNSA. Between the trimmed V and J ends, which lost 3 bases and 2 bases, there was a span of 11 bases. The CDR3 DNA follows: TGTGCCAGCAGCTTTTATACAGGAGCCTACGAGCAGTACTTC. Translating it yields CASSFYTGAYEQYF.

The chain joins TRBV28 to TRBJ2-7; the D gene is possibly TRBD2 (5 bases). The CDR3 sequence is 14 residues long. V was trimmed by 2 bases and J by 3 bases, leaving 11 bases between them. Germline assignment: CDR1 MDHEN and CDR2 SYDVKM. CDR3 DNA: TGTGCCAGCAGTTTAGGGAGACTCTACTACGAGCAGTACTTC. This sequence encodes CASSLGRLYYEQYF.

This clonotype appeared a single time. CDR3 amino acids: CASSSSGSSIKYNGELFF. DNA for the CDR3: TGTGCCAGTAGTTCCAGCGGGAGTTCAATAAAGTACAACGGGGAGCTGTTTTTT. The chain uses TRBV19 and TRBJ2-2; 8 positions match TRBD2. CDR3 size: 18 residues. Germline V gene lookup returns CDR1 LNHDA and CDR2 SQIVND (reference sequence). Trimming cost V 5 bases and J 7 bases; bases outside gene matches: 18.

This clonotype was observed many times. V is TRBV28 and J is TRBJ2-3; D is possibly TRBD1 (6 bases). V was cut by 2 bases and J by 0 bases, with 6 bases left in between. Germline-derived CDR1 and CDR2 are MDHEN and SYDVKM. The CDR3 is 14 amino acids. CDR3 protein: CASSLQGSTDTQYF. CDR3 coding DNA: TGTGCCAGCAGTTTACAGGGGAGCACAGATACGCAGTATTTT.

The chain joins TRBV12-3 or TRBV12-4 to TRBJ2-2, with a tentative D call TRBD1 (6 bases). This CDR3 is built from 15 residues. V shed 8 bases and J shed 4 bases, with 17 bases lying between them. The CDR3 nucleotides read TGTGCCAGCTGTGAAAGGGGGTTCGGCACCGGGGAGCTGTTTTTT. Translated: CASCERGFGTGELFF.

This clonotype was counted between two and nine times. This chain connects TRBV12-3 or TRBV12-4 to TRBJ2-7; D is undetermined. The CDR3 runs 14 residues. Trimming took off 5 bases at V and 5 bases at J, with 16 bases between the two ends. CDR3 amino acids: CASSLPRRVNEQYF. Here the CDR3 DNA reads TGTGCCAGCAGTCTCCCCCGAAGGGTTAACGAGCAGTACTTC.

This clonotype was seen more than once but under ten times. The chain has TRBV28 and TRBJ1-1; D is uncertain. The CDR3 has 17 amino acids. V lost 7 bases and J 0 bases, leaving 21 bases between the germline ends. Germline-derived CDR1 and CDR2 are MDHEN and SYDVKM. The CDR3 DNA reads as TGTGCCAGCAAAGCCTCGCGGGGTTTTCTAATGAACACTGAAGCTTTCTTT. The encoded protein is CASKASRGFLMNTEAFF.

CDR3 DNA: TGTGCCAGCAGTTCGGGACTAGCGGGAGGGCCGGGGCAGTTCTTC. Its protein product is CASSSGLAGGPGQFF. V usage is TRBV27 and J usage is TRBJ2-1; TRBD2 matches 16 bases. The CDR3 has 15 amino acids. Germline V CDR1 and CDR2: MNHEY, SMNVEV (reference sequence). V gave up 4 bases and J gave up 12 bases; unmatched junction bases: 6.